The T cell receptor beta chain under discussion was sequenced for a study of neurological immune-mediated disorders. This clonotype was seen at least ten times. Its specificity is unknown. The V gene's germline CDR1 is SGHRS and CDR2 YFSETQ. The CDR3 length is 18 residues. Unmatched junction bases numbered 22, after V lost 7 bases and J lost 6 bases. Study-wide points: Across subjects, expanded clones had no CDR3 amino acid sequences in common, pointing to private repertoires in all groups.

The cDNA was generated by 5'RACE with 10-nucleotide random UMIs. Whenever a sequencing run was performed, it yielded over 190 million TCR-beta sequences from 15-18 subjects. MiXCR, applied by TCRdb to the 5' RACE reads, yields one record per CDR3 protein. This table has fewer than 20,000 distinct CDR3 sequences, about 10% appearing once. The source of this sequence is a woman aged 50 to 60 in good health. The sequenced material came from CD8+ T cells from blood. This chain links TRBV5-1 with TRBJ2-7; TRBD1 matches 10 bases. The DNA for the CDR3 is TGCGCCAGCTGCCTTGGGGCCCCCTCCTCCGGGACAGGGGCCGAGCAGTACTTC. Translation gives CASCLGAPSSGTGAEQYF. The full variable domain, its missing parts supplied by reference TRBV5-1 and TRBJ2-7, is KAGVTQTPRYLIKTRGQQVTLSCSPISGHRSVSWYQQTPGQGLQFLFEYFSETQRNKGNFPGRFSGRQFSNSRSEMNVSTLELGDSALYLCASCLGAPSSGTGAEQYFGPGTRLTVT.